The 29 T cell receptor beta chains given below trace back to one sample, sequenced in a study of T cell responses to AZD1222 COVID-19 vaccine. The assay was immunoSEQ multiplex PCR, and TCRdb's table has in-frame clones only and misses some. The data hold about 130,000 clones, with 80% to 95% observed a single time. The sequencing here drew on peripheral blood, taken on day 0 of MenACWY control vaccination. The source of these receptors is an adult in good health.

This chain joins TRBV2 and TRBJ1-5; D not certain. V was cut by 4 bases and J by 1 base, with 11 bases left in between. The CDR3 is 15 amino acids. The germline V gene encodes CDR1 SNHLY and CDR2 FYNNEI. CDR3 region: CASSGGYASNQPQHF. CDR3 DNA: TGTGCCAGCAGTGGAGGGTATGCGAGCAATCAGCCCCAGCATTTT.

The V and J genes are TRBV6-5 and TRBJ1-3; tentatively, D is TRBD1 (6 bases). V dropped 6 bases and J dropped 4 bases, with 13 bases sitting between them. CDR3 length: 14 amino acids. In germline, CDR1 is MNHEY, CDR2 SVGAGI. The CDR3 region has the DNA TGTGCCAGCAGCCCGGGACAAATCGGAAACACCATATATTTT. It codes for CASSPGQIGNTIYF.

This chain connects TRBV27 to TRBJ2-2, with 7 bases matching TRBD2. Germline CDR1 MNHEY, CDR2 SMNVEV (reference sequence). With 3 bases clipped from V and 3 bases from J, the junction kept 4 bases outside the gene matches. This CDR3 contains 15 residues. The CDR3 reads CASSFRGGDTGELFF. The CDR3 DNA reads as TGTGCCAGCAGTTTTCGTGGGGGGGACACCGGGGAGCTGTTTTTT.

As for this clone: Other DNA sequences in this sample translate to the same CDR3. The chain couples TRBV12-3 or TRBV12-4 to TRBJ2-7; D is undetermined. The CDR3 is 12 amino acids. V was clipped by 3 bases and J by 3 bases, with 6 bases between them. The CDR3 DNA reads as TGTGCCAGCAGTTTTTCTGGCTACGAGCAGTACGTC. This encodes CASSFSGYEQYV.

This chain uses TRBV29-1 with TRBJ2-4; 13 nucleotides line up with TRBD2. The CDR3 consists of 14 residues. Unmatched junction bases numbered 4, after V lost 6 bases and J lost 5 bases. CDR1 and CDR2 (germline): SQVTM, ANQGSEA. In nucleotides, the CDR3 is TGCAGCGTCGGACTAGCGGGAGCACAAAACATTCAGTACTTC. Its translation: CSVGLAGAQNIQYF.

The chain combines TRBV28 with TRBJ2-5; weak D call: TRBD1 (6 bases). V was cut by 5 bases and J by 5 bases, with 15 bases left in between. Germline V gene data show CDR1 as MDHEN and CDR2 as SYDVKM. The CDR3 runs 14 residues. The CDR3 DNA reads as TGTGCCAGCAGTCTCCCCCGTACAGGGGAGACCCAGTACTTC. Protein: CASSLPRTGETQYF.

In this sample, this clone turned up once. The chain carries TRBV11-2 and TRBJ2-3; D ambiguous. CDR1 and CDR2 (germline): SGHAT, FQNNGV. V was shortened by 4 bases and J by 3 bases, with 17 bases between the two germline ends. The CDR3 has 16 amino acids. The CDR3 nucleotides read TGTGCCAGCAGCTCCCGTAACGGGTTAGCAACAGATACGCAGTATTTT. Its translation is CASSSRNGLATDTQYF.

This chain links TRBV30 with TRBJ2-7, with a possible D match to TRBD1 (5 bases). The V gene's germline CDR1 is GTSNPN and CDR2 SVGIG (reference sequence). V lost 3 bases, J lost 5 bases, and 23 bases lay in between. This CDR3 contains 16 residues. The CDR3 loop is CAWRKEWGREKDEQYF. The CDR3 bases are TGTGCCTGGAGGAAGGAGTGGGGCAGGGAAAAGGACGAGCAGTACTTC.

The chain joins TRBV7-2 to TRBJ1-5, with D possibly matching TRBD1 (6 bases). Germline V lookup: CDR1 SGHTA, CDR2 FQGNSA. The CDR3 runs to 16 residues. The V end was cut by 5 bases, the J end by 5 bases, with 19 bases between. CDR3 bases: TGTGCCAGCAGCCGCAGGGGCACCCCGGCATATCAGCCCCAGCATTTT. It codes for CASSRRGTPAYQPQHF.

The chain uses TRBV7-2 and TRBJ1-2; D remains ambiguous. V lost 2 bases, J lost 8 bases, and 15 bases lay in between. The CDR3 sequence is 14 residues long. In germline, CDR1 is SGHTA, CDR2 FQGNSA. DNA of the CDR3: TGTGCCAGCAGCTTACGTTTAGGTGGCGGGGGCTACACCTTC. Protein: CASSLRLGGGGYTF. The full variable domain, its missing parts supplied by reference TRBV7-2 and TRBJ1-2, is GAGVSQSPSNKVTEKGKDVELRCDPISGHTALYWYRQSLGQGLEFLIYFQGNSAPDKSGLPSDRFSAERTGGSVSTLTIQRTQQEDSAVYLCASSLRLGGGGYTFGSGTRLTVV.

Only one count was recorded for this clone. V gene TRBV24-1 combines with J gene TRBJ1-4; 8 bases map to TRBD1. Germline V gene data show CDR1 as KGHDR and CDR2 as SFDVKD. With 3 bases clipped from V and 8 bases from J, the junction kept 7 bases outside the gene matches. The CDR3 consists of 15 residues. CDR3 nucleotide sequence: TGTGCCACCAGTGATCCAGGGGGCGCGGGAGAAAAACTGTTTTTT. Its protein product is CATSDPGGAGEKLFF.

The chain carries TRBV5-4 and TRBJ2-1, with D perhaps being TRBD1 or TRBD2 (6 bases each). The CDR3 is made up of 16 amino acids. V was trimmed by 4 bases and J by 5 bases, leaving 19 bases between them. CDR1 and CDR2 (germline): SGHNT, YYREEE (reference sequence). The CDR3 loop is CASSPGGTASDNEQFF. CDR3 nucleotides: TGTGCCAGCAGCCCCGGGGGCACGGCTAGCGACAATGAGCAGTTCTTC.

The chain couples TRBV5-4 to TRBJ2-7; D possibly corresponds to TRBD2 (5 bases). V was cut by 1 base and J by 0 bases, with 5 bases left in between. Looked up from germline, CDR1 is SGHNT and CDR2 is YYREEE (reference sequence). This CDR3 has 13 residues. The DNA of the CDR3 is TGTGCCAGCAGCTTGACTAGCTCCTACGAGCAGTACTTC. Translated, it gives CASSLTSSYEQYF.

This clone was detected only a few times. The rearrangement joins TRBV14 to TRBJ2-7, with TRBD2 matching 13 bases. The CDR3 covers 16 residues. J was trimmed by 6 bases and V by 1 base; bases with no gene match: 6. CDR1 is SGHDN and CDR2 is FVKESK in the germline V gene. The CDR3 loop reads CASSQVVGTSGTEQYF. DNA for the CDR3: TGTGCCAGCAGCCAAGTGGTTGGGACTAGCGGGACCGAGCAGTACTTC.

V usage is TRBV11-3 and J usage is TRBJ2-2, with D unclear. The germline V gene encodes CDR1 SGHNT and CDR2 YENEEA. Trimming pared 1 base from V and 4 bases from J, leaving 13 bases between. The CDR3 is 16 amino acids. CDR3 residues: CASSLGSQSGTGELFF. CDR3 sequence (DNA): TGTGCCAGCAGCTTAGGGTCGCAAAGTGGCACCGGGGAGCTGTTTTTT. Looking up the rest from reference TRBV11-3 and TRBJ2-2 gives the full variable domain: EAGVVQSPRYKIIEKKQPVAFWCNPISGHNTLYWYLQNLGQGPELLIRYENEEAVDDSQLPKDRFSAERLKGVDSTLKIQPAELGDSAVYLCASSLGSQSGTGELFFGEGSRLTVL.

The chain joins TRBV19 to TRBJ1-4; TRBD1 is a possible D gene (5 bases). CDR1 and CDR2 from the germline V gene are LNHDA and SQIVND (reference sequence). The V gene lost 5 bases and the J gene lost 4 bases, with 14 bases spanning the gap. The CDR3 has 15 residues. The CDR3: CASSARQKINEKLFF. CDR3 coding DNA: TGTGCCAGTAGTGCCCGACAGAAGATTAATGAAAAACTGTTTTTT.

The sample holds a few counts of this clone. The chain links TRBV6-6 to TRBJ2-2; TRBD2 is a possible D gene (5 bases). This CDR3 contains 14 residues. Per the germline V gene, CDR1 is MNHNY and CDR2 is SVGAGI (reference sequence). V was cut by 3 bases and J by 5 bases, with 10 bases left in between. The CDR3 spells CASSYPGYTGELFF. The CDR3 DNA follows: TGTGCCAGCAGTTATCCGGGATATACCGGGGAGCTGTTTTTT.

This chain links TRBV5-6 with TRBJ1-1, with TRBD1 identical over 8 bases. The V gene's germline CDR1 is SGHDT and CDR2 YYEEEE. The CDR3 has 16 residues. V trimming: 0 bases; J trimming: 0 bases; junction bases outside the gene matches: 4. In nucleotides, the CDR3 is TGTGCCAGCAGCTTGGGGACAGGGAGGATGAACACTGAAGCTTTCTTT. Protein: CASSLGTGRMNTEAFF.

The chain recombines TRBV7-2 with TRBJ2-5; no reliable D call. The V end lost 5 bases, the J end lost 2 bases, and 9 bases lay between the germline ends. This CDR3 region has 13 residues. CDR1 and CDR2 from the germline V gene are SGHTA and FQGNSA. The DNA of the CDR3 is TGTGCCAGCAGCGGTAGTGTTCAAGAGACCCAGTACTTC. This translates into CASSGSVQETQYF.

CDR3 nucleotides: TGTGCCAGCAGTGAAGCTGGGTACTCTGGGGCCAACGTCCTGACTTTC. The encoded protein is CASSEAGYSGANVLTF. The chain combines TRBV2 with TRBJ2-6; D ambiguous. The CDR3 has 16 residues. V was trimmed by 0 bases and J by 0 bases, leaving 6 bases between them. Germline assignment: CDR1 SNHLY and CDR2 FYNNEI.

CDR3 DNA sequence: TGTGCCAGCAGCTTAGTTCAGGGCATGGGGACAGATACGCAGTATTTT. It translates to CASSLVQGMGTDTQYF. V gene TRBV11-2 combines with J gene TRBJ2-3; weak D call: TRBD1 (5 bases). This CDR3 has 16 residues. Germline CDR1 SGHAT, CDR2 FQNNGV. The V end was cut by 1 base, the J end by 3 bases, with 14 bases between.

The J gene is TRBJ1-4, the V gene TRBV3-1 (or the pseudogene TRBV3-2); weak D call: TRBD1 (6 bases). The V end was cut by 4 bases, the J end by 8 bases, with 20 bases between. Germline V gives CDR1 LGHDT, CDR2 YNNKEL (reference sequence). The CDR3 length is 16 residues. This chain's CDR3 is CASSPAQGRGREKLFF. The CDR3 DNA reads TGTGCCAGCAGCCCAGCTCAGGGGAGAGGTCGGGAAAAACTGTTTTTT.

The chain recombines TRBV29-1 with TRBJ2-7; 11 bases map to TRBD2. CDR1 is SQVTM and CDR2 is ANQGSEA in the germline V gene. Losses at the gene ends were 6 bases for V and 2 bases for J; bases not matched to a gene: 6. The CDR3 runs 14 residues. The CDR3 region is CSVPGLADPYEQYF. The CDR3 DNA is TGCAGCGTACCGGGACTAGCGGATCCCTACGAGCAGTACTTC.

The table lists this clone with a count of one. V usage is TRBV6-4 and J usage is TRBJ1-2; tentatively, D is TRBD1 (5 bases). With 10 bases removed from V and 4 bases from J, the gap between germline ends came to 16 bases. Germline V gene sequence: CDR1 MRHNA, CDR2 SNTAGT. The CDR3 covers 13 residues. The CDR3 reads CAIRTPRFYGYTF. The DNA of the CDR3 is TGTGCCATCCGGACACCCCGCTTCTATGGCTACACCTTC.

The chain couples TRBV6-2 or TRBV6-3 to TRBJ1-1, with D maybe TRBD1 (5 bases). In germline, CDR1 is MNHEY, CDR2 SVGEGT. This CDR3 spans 14 amino acids. Deletions cut 6 bases from V and 6 bases from J, with 17 bases between. The CDR3 nucleotides read TGTGCCAGCAGCCCCGGGACGGTTCTGTCTGAAGCTTTCTTT. This translates into CASSPGTVLSEAFF.

The V call is TRBV4-1, the J call TRBJ1-2; TRBD1 might be the D (5 bases). Looked up from germline, CDR1 is MGHRA and CDR2 is YSYEKL. This CDR3 is 14 amino acids long. Trimming left V 0 bases short and J 4 bases short, with 9 bases between. The CDR3 DNA reads as TGCGCCAGCAGCCAAGATGGGGGTGCCTATGGCTACACCTTC. This translates into CASSQDGGAYGYTF.

The V call is TRBV4-3, the J call TRBJ1-5; D remains ambiguous. V dropped 6 bases and J dropped 0 bases, with 9 bases sitting between them. Germline loops: CDR1 LGHNA, CDR2 YSLEER. The CDR3 totals 14 residues. The CDR3 is CASSPEHSNQPQHF. The CDR3 DNA sequence: TGCGCCAGCAGTCCGGAGCATAGCAATCAGCCCCAGCATTTT.

The chain couples TRBV21-1 to TRBJ2-7; the table gives TRBD1 as D, unverified against the DNA. TRBV21-1 is a pseudogene locus. The CDR3 runs to 13 residues. CDR3 in amino acids: CANRTGSSYEQYF. The CDR3 DNA reads TGTGCCAACCGCACAGGCAGCTCCTACGAGCAGTACTTC.

The chain joins TRBV4-3 to TRBJ1-2; 10 bases align to TRBD1. V lost 4 bases to trimming and J lost 4 bases; unmatched junction nucleotides: 9. CDR3 length equals 16 residues. The germline gives CDR1 LGHNA, CDR2 YSLEER. This chain's CDR3 is CASSPGTGVTLYGYTF. The CDR3 DNA sequence: TGCGCCAGCAGCCCCGGGACAGGGGTAACTCTCTATGGCTACACCTTC.